The clone carrying this TCR beta chain was counted between two and nine times. As yet, its antigen is unknown. This sample is drawn from a study of T-cell memory formation after mild COVID-19. Study-wide findings and caveats: Chiefly within CM and EM were the contracting CD4+ clones; CD8+ ones were within EMRA. Pre-infection memory carried some responding clones, suggesting that cross-reactive memory joined.

J lost 4 bases, V lost 3 bases, and 8 bases had no gene match. The V gene's germline CDR1 is DFQATT and CDR2 SNEGSKA (reference sequence). This CDR3 has 16 amino acids. Each CDR3 protein is one row after TCRdb ran MiXCR on the 5' RACE reads. The data contain a few hundred thousand distinct CDR3 sequences, 20% to 30% of them singletons. What was sequenced was PBMCs or a T cell subset sorted from them (not recorded which). V gene TRBV20-1 combines with J gene TRBJ2-1; 11 bases fit TRBD2. This receptor was taken from an adult woman who had mild COVID-19 (a few samples of this study predate the infection). Cell type and time point are not known. The CDR3 nucleotides read TGCAGTGCTAGGGATAGCGGGAGGGCCGGGTACAATGAGCAGTTCTTC. Its protein is CSARDSGRAGYNEQFF.